The 26 T cell receptor beta chains presented below share a single source sample, sequenced in a study of regulatory T cells in long-lasting Graves disease (dated by TCRdb to the early 2020s). The time point tag for this specimen amounts to: persistent/refractory GD, antithyroid drugs over 5 years with positive TRAb. For both TCR sequencing and RNA sequencing, RNA was extracted from PBMCs in TRIzol. The library was obtained by multiplex PCR. The run used an Illumina HiSeq 4000. iRepertoire HTBI primers and Arm-PCR amplification of CDR3 regions were used to construct TCR beta libraries. The public reads were reprocessed in TCRdb via fastp at Q25 and MiXCR, keeping in-frame beta chains. CDR3 protein duplicates are merged, each entry listing the most common genes and DNA. The sample table shows 300,000 to 350,000 distinct CDR3 sequences, and 15% to 20% are seen once. In total, the top ten clones hold less than 35% of the sample.

The sequences come from peripheral blood mononuclear cells (PBMCs), collected when the disease was refractory, from a patient treated with antithyroid drugs. The receptor source for this set is a female donor with Graves disease.

This clonotype has a count of ten or more. The chain uses TRBV20-1 and TRBJ1-1; D remains ambiguous. Germline CDR1 reads DFQATT; CDR2 reads SNEGSKA (reference sequence). The CDR3 loop spans 13 amino acids. V was trimmed by 6 bases and J by 1 base, leaving 12 bases between them. The CDR3 DNA is TGCAGTGCCCAGAGTGAGGGGAACACTGAAGCTTTCTTT. Its protein product is CSAQSEGNTEAFF.

About this clonotype itself: With a much larger clone just one base away, this may be a read error. The J gene is TRBJ2-2, the V gene TRBV27, with no clear D. The germline V gene encodes CDR1 MNHEY and CDR2 SMNVEV (reference sequence). The CDR3 is 12 amino acids. The CDR3 here is CPSSHPSGELFF. The CDR3 DNA follows: TGTCCCAGCAGCCATCCCTCCGGGGAGCTGTTTTTT.

V gene TRBV6-5 combines with J gene TRBJ2-7; D not resolved. Germline-derived CDR1 and CDR2 are MNHEY and SVGAGI. The V and J ends lost 2 bases and 5 bases respectively, with 10 bases between them. The CDR3 has 13 amino acids. For the CDR3, the DNA is TGTGCCAGCAGTTACCAAGGTTTCCACGAGCAGTACTTC. Encoded protein: CASSYQGFHEQYF.

This chain joins TRBV7-2 and TRBJ2-3, with TRBD2 identical over 12 bases. V gave up 4 bases and J gave up 7 bases; unmatched junction bases: 6. The CDR3 is made up of 15 amino acids. The V gene's germline CDR1 is SGHTA and CDR2 FQGNSA. The CDR3 DNA reads TGTGCCAGCAGCTCTAGCGGGGGGGCGGGGTATACGCAGTATTTT. Translated: CASSSSGGAGYTQYF.

The sample holds a few counts of this clonotype. V and J are TRBV20-1 and TRBJ2-5; TRBD2 matches 7 bases. The germline gives CDR1 DFQATT, CDR2 SNEGSKA (reference sequence). V was clipped by 8 bases and J by 3 bases; unmatched bases: 15. This CDR3 spans 15 amino acids. In DNA form, the CDR3 reads TGCAGTCTTACGAGCGGGACGACGCCAAAAGAGACCCAGTACTTC. Its protein product is CSLTSGTTPKETQYF.

In its sample, this clonotype was seen many times. The J gene is TRBJ2-2, the V gene TRBV29-1, with 7 bases aligning to TRBD2. Germline loops: CDR1 SQVTM, CDR2 ANQGSEA. The trim removed 4 bases at V and 0 bases at J, leaving 2 bases unmatched. The CDR3 consists of 14 residues. The CDR3 is CSVGAGANTGELFF. Here the CDR3 DNA reads TGCAGCGTTGGGGCGGGAGCGAACACCGGGGAGCTGTTTTTT.

This clonotype was picked up a small number of times. The V gene is TRBV19, the J gene TRBJ1-1; D remains ambiguous. CDR3 size: 13 residues. V was pared by 3 bases and J by 1 base, with 6 bases between. Germline V CDR1 and CDR2: LNHDA, SQIVND (reference sequence). As DNA, the CDR3 is TGTGCCAGTAGTATGATAGGGAACACTGAAGCTTTCTTT. Translation: CASSMIGNTEAFF.

At least ten counts were recorded for this clonotype. The chain uses TRBV27 and TRBJ2-7; tentatively, D is TRBD2 (5 bases). This CDR3 is 14 amino acids long. The germline gives CDR1 MNHEY, CDR2 SMNVEV (reference sequence). V lost 6 bases and J lost 1, with 13 bases in between. The CDR3 DNA is TGTGCCAGCAGCCTAAATCCGGGGTCCTACGAGCAGTACTTC. Amino acid sequence: CASSLNPGSYEQYF.

This clonotype was detected many times. The rearrangement links TRBV30 to TRBJ1-2; TRBD1 aligns across 8 bases. The V segment lost 1 base and the J segment 1 base; nucleotides outside the gene matches: 5. The CDR3 is made up of 15 amino acids. Germline lookup yields CDR1 GTSNPN and CDR2 SVGIG (reference sequence). CDR3 sequence reads: CAWSAGQDRNYGYTF. The CDR3 coding sequence is TGTGCCTGGAGTGCGGGACAGGACCGTAACTATGGCTACACCTTC.

The chain joins TRBV6-5 to TRBJ2-1, with 8 nucleotides matching TRBD2. The CDR3 runs to 16 residues. V was clipped by 2 bases and J by 0 bases; unmatched bases: 3. CDR1 and CDR2 from the germline V gene are MNHEY and SVGAGI. This CDR3 is CASSYGSGSSYNEQFF. The CDR3 region has the DNA TGTGCCAGCAGTTACGGGAGCGGGAGCTCCTACAATGAGCAGTTCTTC.

The table lists this clonotype with a few counts. The chain links TRBV4-1 to TRBJ2-7, with TRBD1 matching over 10 bases. With V trimmed by 4 bases and J by 3 bases, 6 bases remained unmatched. The CDR3 totals 15 residues. Germline CDR1 and CDR2: MGHRA and YSYEKL. The CDR3 is CASSRRDRGDYEQYF. The DNA of the CDR3 is TGCGCCAGCAGCCGCCGGGACAGGGGAGACTACGAGCAGTACTTC.

This clonotype was counted only a few times. The CDR3 DNA sequence: TGTGCCTGGATCAGGGGGAACACTGAAGCTTTCTTT. Translated: CAWIRGNTEAFF. The genes are TRBV30 and TRBJ1-1, with D tentatively TRBD1 (6 bases). The CDR3 has 12 residues. Looked up from germline, CDR1 is GTSNPN and CDR2 is SVGIG (reference sequence). The germline V and J ends were trimmed by 4 bases and 1 base, with 7 bases remaining between them.

The V call is TRBV24-1, the J call TRBJ2-2; 7 nucleotides align to TRBD1. The CDR3 has 16 amino acids. Germline V gene data show CDR1 as KGHDR and CDR2 as SFDVKD. The ends lost 2 bases at V and 0 bases at J; junction bases unmatched: 2. CDR3 in amino acids: CATSDWGTANTGELFF. In DNA form, the CDR3 reads TGTGCCACCAGTGATTGGGGGACAGCGAACACCGGGGAGCTGTTTTTT.

This clonotype came up many times. The chain combines TRBV12-3 or TRBV12-4 with TRBJ2-3; D possibly corresponds to TRBD2 (6 bases). Between the trimmed V and J ends, which lost 3 bases and 4 bases, there was a span of 11 bases. This CDR3 has 14 amino acids. In DNA, the CDR3 is TGTGCCAGCAGTTTGAGCAGGGAGGCAGATACGCAGTATTTT. Amino acid sequence: CASSLSREADTQYF.

The chain uses TRBV7-2 and TRBJ2-1; D assignment may be TRBD1 or TRBD2 (5 bases each). CDR3 length equals 15 residues. V lost 5 bases to trimming and J lost 0 bases, with 11 bases between them. The germline V gene encodes CDR1 SGHTA and CDR2 FQGNSA. This CDR3 is CASSTGTSSYNEQFF. Here the CDR3 DNA reads TGTGCCAGCAGCACCGGGACCAGCTCCTACAATGAGCAGTTCTTC.

This clonotype was counted ten times or more. The genes are TRBV11-2 and TRBJ2-7; D gene unclear. Germline-derived CDR1 and CDR2 are SGHAT and FQNNGV. With 1 base removed from V and 6 bases from J, the gap between germline ends came to 10 bases. The length of the CDR3 is 13 residues. The CDR3 sequence: CASSLGILGEQYF. The CDR3 nucleotides are TGTGCCAGCAGCTTAGGGATCCTGGGCGAGCAGTACTTC.

This clonotype was observed at least ten times. The V gene is TRBV5-8, the J gene TRBJ1-1, with D unresolved. The CDR3 consists of 11 residues. Per the germline V gene, CDR1 is SGHTS and CDR2 is YDEGEE. V was cut by 0 bases and J by 11 bases, with 8 bases left in between. DNA for the CDR3: TGTGCCAGCAGCTTGGAGTGGGCGGCTTTCTTT. This encodes CASSLEWAAFF.

On this clonotype itself: A read error may be the cause here, since a much bigger clone is one base away. This chain links TRBV7-8 with TRBJ2-2, with a possible D match to TRBD1 (6 bases). The CDR3 has 17 amino acids. Germline assignment: CDR1 SGHVS and CDR2 FQNEAQ. CDR3 region: CASSLWAGALTTGELSF. Here the CDR3 DNA reads TGTGCCAGCAGCTTATGGGCAGGGGCGTTAACGACCGGGGAGCTGTCTTTT.

In this sample, this clonotype turned up a few times. V gene TRBV30 combines with J gene TRBJ1-2; 10 bases are a match to TRBD1. Trimming cost V 3 bases and J 7 bases; bases outside gene matches: 2. The CDR3 length is 12 residues. Per the germline V gene, CDR1 is GTSNPN and CDR2 is SVGIG (reference sequence). The CDR3 reads CAWRTGGGGYTF. CDR3 DNA: TGTGCCTGGAGGACAGGGGGCGGTGGCTACACCTTC.

This clonotype was counted ten times or more. CDR3 DNA: TGTGCCAGCAGTTACACGGGGACAGGGCTGAACACTGAAGCTTTCTTT. The encoded protein is CASSYTGTGLNTEAFF. This sequence joins TRBV6-2 or TRBV6-3 and TRBJ1-1; 9 bases are shared with TRBD1. Germline V gene sequence: CDR1 MNHEY, CDR2 SVGEGT. The CDR3 spans 16 residues. The junction had 4 bases not matched to a gene; V was cut back by 2 bases and J by 0 bases.

This clonotype has more than one count but fewer than ten. The V and J genes are TRBV7-9 and TRBJ2-6; D gene ambiguous. The CDR3 contains 17 residues. CDR1 and CDR2 from the germline V gene are SEHNR and FQNEAQ (reference sequence). Trimming took off 2 bases at V and 4 bases at J, with 15 bases between the two ends. The CDR3 loop is CASSLPRRTLGANVLTF. In nucleotides, the CDR3 is TGTGCCAGCAGCTTACCGCGCCGAACTCTGGGGGCCAACGTCCTGACTTTC.

This clonotype was counted ten times or more. The rearrangement links TRBV2 to TRBJ2-4, with D perhaps matching TRBD1 or TRBD2 (6 bases each). The V end lost 0 bases, the J end lost 0 bases, and 21 bases lay between the germline ends. From germline, CDR1 is SNHLY and CDR2 FYNNEI. The CDR3 has 20 residues. The CDR3: CASSEALGGPSALAKNIQYF. The CDR3 region has the DNA TGTGCCAGCAGTGAAGCGCTTGGGGGGCCTTCAGCCCTAGCCAAAAACATTCAGTACTTC.

This clonotype was observed a handful of times. This sequence may be a read error, since a much larger clone differs from it by one base. This chain joins TRBV2 and TRBJ1-5, with 7 bases aligning to TRBD1. Germline-derived CDR1 and CDR2 are SNHLY and FYNNEI. The CDR3 extends over 15 amino acids. In DNA form, the CDR3 reads TGTGCCGGCAGTGACGAAGGACAGGCGCATCAGCCCCAGCATTTT. It yields the protein CAGSDEGQAHQPQHF.

V and J are TRBV19 and TRBJ2-4, with TRBD1 identical over 9 bases. The germline CDR1 and CDR2 sequences are LNHDA and SQIVND (reference sequence). V dropped 6 bases and J dropped 8; count of bases not matched to a gene: 8. CDR3 length equals 14 residues. CDR3 amino acids: CASSPGQGSYIQYF. The CDR3 coding sequence is TGTGCCAGTAGCCCGGGACAGGGTTCTTACATTCAGTACTTC.

Ten or more counts support this clonotype. V usage is TRBV20-1 and J usage is TRBJ1-4; possibly TRBD1 for D (6 bases). Trimming cost V 1 base and J 5 bases, with 14 bases left between them. Germline CDR1 reads DFQATT; CDR2 reads SNEGSKA (reference sequence). This CDR3 spans 15 amino acids. CDR3 sequence (DNA): TGCAGTGCTAGAGGACCACAGGGCCTAAATGAAAAACTGTTTTTT. It codes for CSARGPQGLNEKLFF.

This clonotype was seen many times. The chain is built from TRBV12-3 or TRBV12-4 and TRBJ1-5; 9 nucleotides match TRBD1. The V gene end was trimmed by 5 bases and the J gene end by 4 bases; junction bases not matched to a gene: 6. This CDR3 has 15 residues. CDR3 amino acids: CASSRDRARNQPQHF. CDR3 coding DNA: TGTGCCAGCAGTAGGGACAGGGCCAGGAATCAGCCCCAGCATTTT.